The 24 T cell receptor beta chains presented below share a single source sample, sequenced in a study of cytomegalovirus exposure and HLA in healthy donors. The PCR had 60 Vbeta and 13 Jbeta primers. Libraries were prepared by immunoSEQ multiplex PCR; TCRdb keeps only in-frame clonotypes and omits some of them. Of about 64,000 clones detected, over 70% appear once; the ten largest clones hold around 5.1%. Sequenced input: PBMCs. The receptors here all came from a male donor in good health and CMV-seropositive.

This chain uses TRBV6-5 with TRBJ2-3; TRBD1 matches 8 bases. Trimming cost V 5 bases and J 6 bases; bases outside gene matches: 7. Germline lookup yields CDR1 MNHEY and CDR2 SVGAGI. The CDR3 contains 14 residues. CDR3 protein: CASSDPGTGDTQYF. CDR3 in DNA: TGTGCCAGCAGTGACCCCGGGACAGGTGATACGCAGTATTTT.

The gene calls are TRBV4-3 and TRBJ2-2; 10 bases map to TRBD2. Germline CDR1 and CDR2: LGHNA and YSLEER. Trimming at V came to 3 bases and at J to 4 bases, leaving 8 bases not matched to a gene. CDR3 length: 17 amino acids. CDR3: CASSQSLAGVPTGELFF. CDR3 coding DNA: TGCGCCAGCAGCCAGTCCCTAGCGGGGGTTCCCACCGGGGAGCTGTTTTTT.

This clone came up once. The J gene is TRBJ1-2, the V gene TRBV4-1; D is unresolved. Trimming took off 4 bases at V and 5 bases at J, with 5 bases between the two ends. CDR1 is MGHRA and CDR2 is YSYEKL in the germline V gene. The CDR3 loop spans 11 amino acids. Here the CDR3 DNA reads TGCGCCAGCAGCCCCGGTTATGGCTACACCTTC. As protein: CASSPGYGYTF.

This chain connects TRBV5-1 to TRBJ2-7; D is possibly TRBD1 (6 bases). The CDR3 totals 12 residues. Germline loops: CDR1 SGHRS, CDR2 YFSETQ. Trimming left V 5 bases short and J 5 bases short, with 11 bases between. The CDR3 spells CASSPGTNEQYF. The CDR3 DNA reads TGCGCCAGCAGTCCCGGGACAAACGAGCAGTACTTC. The full variable domain, with the rest looked up from reference TRBV5-1 and TRBJ2-7, is KAGVTQTPRYLIKTRGQQVTLSCSPISGHRSVSWYQQTPGQGLQFLFEYFSETQRNKGNFPGRFSGRQFSNSRSEMNVSTLELGDSALYLCASSPGTNEQYFGPGTRLTVT.

V and J are TRBV6-5 and TRBJ1-2, with D maybe TRBD1 (5 bases). This CDR3 contains 14 residues. V lost 0 bases and J lost 7, with 12 bases in between. The V gene's germline CDR1 is MNHEY and CDR2 SVGAGI. CDR3 region: CASSYSGRVSGYTF. DNA for the CDR3: TGTGCCAGCAGTTACTCGGGCAGGGTTAGTGGCTACACCTTC.

The chain is built from TRBV2 and TRBJ2-1; 7 bases are shared with TRBD2. Germline V lookup: CDR1 SNHLY, CDR2 FYNNEI. After removal of 10 bases from V and 7 bases from J, the junction contained 10 bases not matched to a gene. This CDR3 is 13 amino acids long. CDR3: CANTGLSNNEQFF. The CDR3 nucleotides read TGTGCCAATACGGGACTATCCAATAATGAGCAGTTCTTC.

The V and J genes are TRBV5-1 and TRBJ2-7; D gene unclear. CDR3 length: 13 amino acids. Trimming cost V 0 bases and J 0 bases, with 4 bases left between them. CDR1 SGHRS and CDR2 YFSETQ come from the germline V gene. CDR3 sequence: CASSLVGSYEQYF. CDR3 nucleotide sequence: TGCGCCAGCAGCTTGGTCGGCTCCTACGAGCAGTACTTC.

The chain couples TRBV4-2 to TRBJ1-1; tentative D call: TRBD1 (5 bases). Trimming removed 1 base from V and 0 bases from J, with 18 bases in between. Germline CDR1 and CDR2: LGHNA and YNFKEQ. This CDR3 contains 18 residues. The CDR3 spells CASSQGQLNPKMNTEAFF. DNA for the CDR3: TGTGCCAGCAGCCAAGGACAGCTCAATCCGAAGATGAACACTGAAGCTTTCTTT.

This chain connects TRBV4-1 to TRBJ2-5; no clear D gene. CDR1 is MGHRA, CDR2 YSYEKL, per germline. Trimming shortened V by 6 bases and J by 5 bases, and 16 bases separated the two germline ends. The CDR3 covers 14 residues. The CDR3 loop is CASSSSLSWETQYF. CDR3 DNA: TGCGCCAGCAGTTCGTCATTGAGCTGGGAGACCCAGTACTTC.

CDR3 residues: CASSYTGQYTGELFF. CDR3 DNA sequence: TGTGCCAGCAGTTACACGGGACAGTACACCGGGGAGCTGTTTTTT. The chain couples TRBV6-5 to TRBJ2-2; TRBD1 matches at 7 bases. The V segment lost 2 bases and the J segment 3 bases; nucleotides outside the gene matches: 3. Germline values: CDR1 MNHEY, CDR2 SVGAGI. The CDR3 spans 15 residues.

The gene calls are TRBV7-3 and TRBJ1-2; D is ambiguous. The CDR3 is 14 amino acids. V lost 2 bases to trimming and J lost 8 bases, with 15 bases between them. From germline, CDR1 is SGHTA and CDR2 FQGTGA. As DNA, the CDR3 is TGTGCCAGCAGCTTAGGGGAATCGGGGAACGGCTACACCTTC. Its translation is CASSLGESGNGYTF.

As regards this clone: A read error is likely, as this CDR3 ends without the conserved phenylalanine or tryptophan. The J gene is TRBJ1-2, the V gene TRBV6-5; 9 bases are shared with TRBD1. The CDR3 is made up of 15 amino acids. The ends lost 6 bases at V and 2 bases at J; junction bases unmatched: 7. Per the germline V gene, CDR1 is MNHEY and CDR2 is SVGAGI. CDR3 nucleotide sequence: TGTGCCAGCAGACAACAGGGGGCGCAGAACTATGGCTACACCTCC. Protein product: CASRQQGAQNYGYTS.

The chain employs TRBV18 and TRBJ2-7; 7 bases match TRBD1. Trimming at V came to 5 bases and at J to 2 bases, leaving 3 bases not matched to a gene. Germline assignment: CDR1 KGHSH and CDR2 LQKENI. The length of the CDR3 is 13 residues. In nucleotides, the CDR3 is TGTGCCAGCTCAGGGACAGATACCTACGAGCAGTACTTC. It is translated as CASSGTDTYEQYF.

The V call is TRBV11-3, the J call TRBJ2-7; D might be TRBD1 (5 bases). Germline V gene lookup returns CDR1 SGHNT and CDR2 YENEEA. V was clipped by 5 bases and J by 7 bases, with 15 bases between them. This CDR3 has 13 residues. The CDR3: CASSIQDTKEQYF. The CDR3 DNA is TGTGCCAGCAGCATACAGGATACGAAAGAGCAGTACTTC.

This chain connects TRBV7-9 to TRBJ2-4; D gene uncertain. In germline, CDR1 is SEHNR, CDR2 FQNEAQ (reference sequence). The CDR3 is 16 amino acids. The V gene lost 0 bases and the J gene lost 0 bases, with 9 bases spanning the gap. The CDR3 loop is CASSLAMALAKNIQYF. The CDR3 bases are TGTGCCAGCAGCTTAGCGATGGCCCTAGCCAAAAACATTCAGTACTTC.

V and J are TRBV19 and TRBJ1-2, with TRBD1 matching 9 bases. Losses at the gene ends were 3 bases for V and 4 bases for J; bases not matched to a gene: 9. Germline CDR1 and CDR2: LNHDA and SQIVND (reference sequence). The CDR3 length is 16 residues. In nucleotides, the CDR3 is TGTGCCAGTAGTATCGACCAACGGACAGGGGCCTATGGCTACACCTTC. It encodes CASSIDQRTGAYGYTF. Full variable domain (outside the CDR3, taken from reference TRBV19 and TRBJ1-2): DGGITQSPKYLFRKEGQNVTLSCEQNLNHDAMYWYRQDPGQGLRLIYYSQIVNDFQKGDIAEGYSVSREKKESFPLTVTSAQKNPTAFYLCASSIDQRTGAYGYTFGSGTRLTVV.

This chain joins TRBV29-1 and TRBJ1-3; the D gene is possibly TRBD1 (5 bases). The CDR3 runs 14 residues. Germline loops: CDR1 SQVTM, CDR2 ANQGSEA. V dropped 7 bases and J dropped 4 bases, with 17 bases sitting between them. The CDR3: CSGWTTYGGNTIYF. CDR3 DNA sequence: TGCAGCGGATGGACAACCTATGGCGGAAACACCATATATTTT. Together with reference TRBV29-1 and TRBJ1-3, the CDR3 gives the full variable domain: SAVISQKPSRDICQRGTSLTIQCQVDSQVTMMFWYRQQPGQSLTLIATANQGSEATYESGFVIDKFPISRPNLTFSTLTVSNMSPEDSSIYLCSGWTTYGGNTIYFGEGSWLTVV.

The rearrangement links TRBV4-3 to TRBJ2-7; TRBD1 agrees at 9 bases. The CDR3 is made up of 16 amino acids. CDR1 and CDR2 from the germline V gene are LGHNA and YSLEER. J gave up 5 bases and V 0 bases, and 8 bases lay outside the gene matches. The CDR3 nucleotides read TGCGCCAGCAGCCAAGATTACGTGGACAGGGGCGACGAGCAGTACTTC. It yields the protein CASSQDYVDRGDEQYF.

The rearrangement links TRBV18 to TRBJ1-2, with D hard to call. Germline loops: CDR1 KGHSH, CDR2 LQKENI. The V end lost 3 bases, the J end lost 5 bases, and 10 bases lay between the germline ends. This CDR3 region has 13 residues. The CDR3 DNA reads TGTGCCAGCTCACCGGAGCGGTTATATGGCTACACCTTC. Translated: CASSPERLYGYTF.

The V and J genes are TRBV19 and TRBJ1-1; the match to TRBD1 covers 7 bases. Germline values: CDR1 LNHDA, CDR2 SQIVND (reference sequence). CDR3 size: 15 residues. V was clipped by 5 bases and J by 0 bases; unmatched bases: 6. The CDR3 DNA follows: TGTGCCAGTAGTCAGCGACAGGGAATGAACACTGAAGCTTTCTTT. Encoded protein: CASSQRQGMNTEAFF. Looking up the rest from reference TRBV19 and TRBJ1-1 gives the full variable domain: DGGITQSPKYLFRKEGQNVTLSCEQNLNHDAMYWYRQDPGQGLRLIYYSQIVNDFQKGDIAEGYSVSREKKESFPLTVTSAQKNPTAFYLCASSQRQGMNTEAFFGQGTRLTVV.

The V call is TRBV27, the J call TRBJ1-1; D remains ambiguous. Germline-derived CDR1 and CDR2 are MNHEY and SMNVEV (reference sequence). The germline V and J ends were trimmed by 0 bases and 1 base, with 3 bases remaining between them. This CDR3 is 13 amino acids long. CDR3 residues: CASSLSANTEAFF. CDR3 coding DNA: TGTGCCAGCAGTTTATCGGCGAACACTGAAGCTTTCTTT.

The chain uses TRBV6-5 and TRBJ1-2, with D unclear. Looked up from germline, CDR1 is MNHEY and CDR2 is SVGAGI. This CDR3 is 16 amino acids long. V was pared by 0 bases and J by 3 bases, with 14 bases between. The chain's CDR3 is CASSYSIRRPDYGYTF. CDR3 bases: TGTGCCAGCAGTTACTCGATAAGGAGGCCAGACTATGGCTACACCTTC.

V is TRBV4-1 and J is TRBJ1-3; D is undetermined. CDR1 is MGHRA, CDR2 YSYEKL, per germline. V was trimmed by 0 bases and J by 0 bases, leaving 9 bases between them. The CDR3 totals 16 residues. CDR3 DNA: TGCGCCAGCAGCCAAGAGAGATTCAACTCTGGAAACACCATATATTTT. Translated, it gives CASSQERFNSGNTIYF.

V usage is TRBV27 and J usage is TRBJ2-7; TRBD2 matches 8 bases. The CDR3 has 14 amino acids. CDR1 is MNHEY and CDR2 is SMNVEV in the germline V gene (reference sequence). The V gene end was trimmed by 4 bases and the J gene end by 3 bases; junction bases not matched to a gene: 5. CDR3 sequence: CASSSTGTSYEQYF. The CDR3 bases are TGTGCCAGCAGTTCCACCGGGACTAGCTACGAGCAGTACTTC.